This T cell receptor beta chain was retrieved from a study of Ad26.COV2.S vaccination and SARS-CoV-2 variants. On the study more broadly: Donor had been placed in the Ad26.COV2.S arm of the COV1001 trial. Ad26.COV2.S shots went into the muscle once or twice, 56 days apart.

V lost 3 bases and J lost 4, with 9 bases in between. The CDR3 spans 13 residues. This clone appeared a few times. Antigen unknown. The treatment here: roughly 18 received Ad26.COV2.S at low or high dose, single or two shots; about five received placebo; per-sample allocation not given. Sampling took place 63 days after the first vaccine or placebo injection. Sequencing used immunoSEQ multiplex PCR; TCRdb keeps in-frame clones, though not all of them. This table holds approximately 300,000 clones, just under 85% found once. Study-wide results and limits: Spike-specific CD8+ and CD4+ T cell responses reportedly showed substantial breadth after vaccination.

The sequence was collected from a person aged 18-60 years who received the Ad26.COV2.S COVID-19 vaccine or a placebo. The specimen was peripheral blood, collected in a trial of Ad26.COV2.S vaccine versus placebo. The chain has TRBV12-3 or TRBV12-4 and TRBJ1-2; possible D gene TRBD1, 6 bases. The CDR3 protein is CASSLVGGYGYTF. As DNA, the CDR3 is TGTGCCAGCAGTTTGGTAGGGGGCTATGGCTACACCTTC.